This T cell receptor beta chain is from a study of beta chain features in type 1 diabetes. Study findings and constraints: Type 1 diabetes patients had fewer VDJ junction insertions and more deletions. Among all four CD4+ subsets, Type 1 diabetes patients had TCRB CDR3s that were moderately but significantly shorter. A PCR bias possibly favoring shorter templates would apply equally to patients and controls.

Turning to this clone: The antigen is undetermined.

Trimming cost V 5 bases and J 1 base, with 11 bases left between them. Germline CDR1 reads SEHNR; CDR2 reads FQNEAQ (reference sequence). The CDR3 sequence is 14 residues long. Expressed TCRB transcripts got sequenced, as all isolated RNA was reverse transcribed. Produced via immunoSEQ multiplex PCR; TCRdb's table is partial and in-frame only. The data contain about 160,000 clones, just over 9% of them singletons. The rearrangement joins TRBV7-9 to TRBJ1-1; D unresolved. The TCR sequence derives from a woman between 18 and 30 years old in good health. The sequenced sample was central memory CD4+ T cells from blood. CDR3 residues: CASSPPAANTEAFF. The CDR3 DNA sequence: TGTGCCAGCAGCCCACCCGCGGCGAACACTGAAGCTTTCTTT.